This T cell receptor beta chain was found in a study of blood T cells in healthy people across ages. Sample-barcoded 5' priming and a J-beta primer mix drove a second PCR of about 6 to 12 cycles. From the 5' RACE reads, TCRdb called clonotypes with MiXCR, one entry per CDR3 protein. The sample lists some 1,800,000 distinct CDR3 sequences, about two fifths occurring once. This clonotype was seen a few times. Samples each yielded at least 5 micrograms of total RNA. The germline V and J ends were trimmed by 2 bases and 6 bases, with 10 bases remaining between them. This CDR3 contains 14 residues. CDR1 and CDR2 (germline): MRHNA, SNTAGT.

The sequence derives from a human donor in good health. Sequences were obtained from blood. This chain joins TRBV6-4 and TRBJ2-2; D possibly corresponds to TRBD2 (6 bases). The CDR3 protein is CASSDRGEAGELFF. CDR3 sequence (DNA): TGTGCCAGCAGTGACCGTGGGGAGGCCGGGGAGCTGTTTTTT.